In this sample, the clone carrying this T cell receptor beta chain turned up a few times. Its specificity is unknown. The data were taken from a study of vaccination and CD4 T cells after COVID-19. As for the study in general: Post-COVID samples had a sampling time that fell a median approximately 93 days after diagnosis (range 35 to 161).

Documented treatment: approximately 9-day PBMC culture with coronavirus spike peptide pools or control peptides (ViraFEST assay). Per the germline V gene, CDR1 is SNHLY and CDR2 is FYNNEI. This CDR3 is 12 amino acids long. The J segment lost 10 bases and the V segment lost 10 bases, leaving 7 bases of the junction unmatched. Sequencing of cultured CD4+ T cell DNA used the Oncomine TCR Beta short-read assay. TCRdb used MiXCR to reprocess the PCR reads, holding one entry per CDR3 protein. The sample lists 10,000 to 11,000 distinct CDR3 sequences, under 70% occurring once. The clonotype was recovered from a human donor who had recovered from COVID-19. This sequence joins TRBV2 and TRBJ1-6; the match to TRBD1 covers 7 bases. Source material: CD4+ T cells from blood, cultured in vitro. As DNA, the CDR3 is TGTGCCACCAGGGGGACGGGCTCACCCCTCCACTTT. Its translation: CATRGTGSPLHF.